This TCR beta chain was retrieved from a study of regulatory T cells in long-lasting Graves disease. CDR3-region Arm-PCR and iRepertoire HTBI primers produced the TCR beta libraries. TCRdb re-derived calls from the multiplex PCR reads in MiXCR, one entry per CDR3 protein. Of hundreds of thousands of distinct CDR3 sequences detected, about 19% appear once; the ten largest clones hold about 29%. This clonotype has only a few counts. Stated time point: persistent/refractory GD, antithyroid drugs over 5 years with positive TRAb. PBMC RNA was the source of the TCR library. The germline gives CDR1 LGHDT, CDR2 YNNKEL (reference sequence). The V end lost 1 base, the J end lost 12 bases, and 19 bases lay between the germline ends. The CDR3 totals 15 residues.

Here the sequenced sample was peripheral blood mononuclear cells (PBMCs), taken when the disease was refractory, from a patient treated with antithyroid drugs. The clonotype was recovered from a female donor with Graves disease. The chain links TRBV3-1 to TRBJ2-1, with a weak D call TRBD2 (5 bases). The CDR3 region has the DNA TGTGCCAGCAGCCAAGGGGCTAGCACTTCTCTCCGGCAGTTCTTC. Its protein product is CASSQGASTSLRQFF.